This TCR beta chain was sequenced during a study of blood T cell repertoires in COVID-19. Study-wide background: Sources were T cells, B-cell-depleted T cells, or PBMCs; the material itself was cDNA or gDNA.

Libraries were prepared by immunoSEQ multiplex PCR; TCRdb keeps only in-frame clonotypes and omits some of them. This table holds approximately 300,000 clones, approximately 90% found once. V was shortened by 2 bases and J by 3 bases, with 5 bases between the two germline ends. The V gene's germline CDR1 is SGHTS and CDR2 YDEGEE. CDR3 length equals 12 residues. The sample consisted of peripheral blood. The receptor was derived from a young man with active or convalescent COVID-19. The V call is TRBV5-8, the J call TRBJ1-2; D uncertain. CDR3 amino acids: CASSFGDYGYTF. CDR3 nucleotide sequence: TGTGCCAGCAGCTTCGGTGACTATGGCTACACCTTC.